This T cell receptor beta chain was recorded in a study of T cell repertoires and HLA-DP antigens. Study summary: Alloantigens: one with one groove difference and one with approximately 11 differences versus self.

Germline V gene sequence: CDR1 KGHSH, CDR2 LQKENI. Trimming took off 3 bases at V and 7 bases at J, with 12 bases between the two ends. The length of the CDR3 is 13 residues. Amplification used primers for 54 TRBV and 13 TRBJ segments. Repertoires were generated with immunoSEQ multiplex PCR, while TCRdb's copy carries only in-frame clones and drops some. Counted here are approximately 2,200 clones, approximately 80% occurring once; the ten biggest clones make up around 30%. After roughly two weeks' expansion, CD4+ cells were restimulated around 23 h with HeLa expressing allogeneic DPB1. Stimulation used HeLa cells expressing transduced HLA-DPA1/DPB1, HLA-DM, invariant chain and CD80.

The chain has TRBV18 and TRBJ1-2; no definite D call. The clonotype comes from a woman aged 18-29 years in good health and CMV-seronegative. Sequenced sample: CD137- CD4+ T cells from cultured PBMCs. CDR3 sequence: CASSPDPDRGYTF. CDR3 sequence (DNA): TGTGCCAGCTCACCCGACCCTGACCGTGGCTACACCTTC.